The 10 T cell receptor beta chains listed next were all sequenced from one sample in a study of PD-L1 blockade in urothelial cancer. Sequencing was performed with immunoSEQ multiplex PCR; in TCRdb, only in-frame clones are kept and a portion is missing. The repertoire holds some 120,000 clones, with less than 95% as singletons. Time point: peripheral blood 6 weeks after treatment start. The sequencing here drew on PBMCs, taken around atezolizumab (anti-PD-L1) treatment. The receptors were gathered from a man aged 55 to 69 with urothelial cancer.

The chain uses TRBV7-2 and TRBJ2-2; perhaps TRBD2 as D (5 bases). Germline values: CDR1 SGHTA, CDR2 FQGNSA. The CDR3 length is 14 residues. Between the trimmed V and J ends, which lost 3 bases and 6 bases, there was a span of 11 bases. The CDR3 coding sequence is TGTGCCAGCAGCTTCACCCCCGGGGCCGGGGAGCTGTTTTTT. As protein: CASSFTPGAGELFF.

The rearrangement links TRBV18 to TRBJ2-7; no clear D gene. Germline loops: CDR1 KGHSH, CDR2 LQKENI. This CDR3 comprises 15 residues. V was cut by 0 bases and J by 2 bases, with 11 bases left in between. The CDR3 sequence: CASSPPGRIAYEQYF. The CDR3 region has the DNA TGTGCCAGCTCACCACCTGGCAGGATCGCCTACGAGCAGTACTTC.

The CDR3: CASPRAGGYQPQHF. The CDR3 bases are TGTGCCAGCCCTAGGGCGGGCGGGTATCAGCCCCAGCATTTT. The J gene is TRBJ1-5, the V gene TRBV6-5; D ambiguous. With 8 bases removed from V and 5 bases from J, the gap between germline ends came to 16 bases. Germline V gene lookup returns CDR1 MNHEY and CDR2 SVGAGI. This CDR3 spans 14 amino acids.

In the case of this clone: This CDR3 is also generated by other DNA sequences in the sample. The rearrangement uses TRBV7-2 and TRBJ2-5; 9 bases fit TRBD1. Germline CDR1 SGHTA, CDR2 FQGNSA. The CDR3 length is 14 residues. With 4 bases clipped from V and 3 bases from J, the junction kept 3 bases outside the gene matches. DNA for the CDR3: TGTGCCAGCAGCTACAGGGGGCGCGAAGAGACCCAGTACTTC. It codes for CASSYRGREETQYF.

The rearrangement links TRBV19 to TRBJ2-1; a weak D match, TRBD1 (5 bases). V dropped 5 bases and J dropped 6 bases, with 11 bases sitting between them. This CDR3 comprises 13 residues. The germline gives CDR1 LNHDA, CDR2 SQIVND (reference sequence). The DNA of the CDR3 is TGTGCCAGTAGTGAGTCAGGGTCCAATGAGCAGTTCTTC. Translated: CASSESGSNEQFF.

This rearrangement joins TRBV6-6 to TRBJ2-1, with D hard to call. The CDR3 sequence is 12 residues long. Trimming took off 4 bases at V and 5 bases at J, with 6 bases between the two ends. CDR1 and CDR2 (germline): MNHNY, SVGAGI (reference sequence). CDR3 coding DNA: TGTGCCAGCAGTTCCCGGGACAATGAGCAGTTCTTC. It translates to CASSSRDNEQFF.

The DNA for the CDR3 is TGTGCCATCAGTGAGTCTGCGGGGGTCGGAGGGAACACTGAAGCTTTCTTT. It yields the protein CAISESAGVGGNTEAFF. The chain employs TRBV10-3 and TRBJ1-1; a weak D match, TRBD1 (5 bases). This CDR3 has 17 amino acids. V lost 0 bases, J lost 1 base, and 15 bases lay in between. Germline CDR1 reads ENHRY; CDR2 reads SYGVKD.

The chain has TRBV6-4 and TRBJ2-2, with D uncertain. V was shortened by 4 bases and J by 1 base, with 7 bases between the two germline ends. The CDR3 is 14 residues long. Germline CDR1 is MRHNA and CDR2 is SNTAGT. CDR3 DNA: TGTGCCAGCAGTGTTGGAGTGAACACCGGGGAGCTGTTTTTT. Translation: CASSVGVNTGELFF.

The chain has TRBV6-4 and TRBJ2-7; 9 positions match TRBD2. The CDR3 runs to 18 residues. The junction had 14 bases not matched to a gene; V was cut back by 2 bases and J by 3 bases. Germline CDR1 and CDR2: MRHNA and SNTAGT. This CDR3 is CASSDGWGRLADIYEQYF. CDR3 nucleotides: TGTGCCAGCAGTGACGGGTGGGGTCGACTAGCGGATATCTACGAGCAGTACTTC.

The rearrangement joins TRBV7-2 to TRBJ2-7, with 11 positions matching TRBD2. The germline gives CDR1 SGHTA, CDR2 FQGNSA. The V and J ends lost 5 bases and 4 bases, in that order; junction bases with no gene match: 16. This CDR3 comprises 18 residues. DNA of the CDR3: TGTGCCAGCAGCCAAACTAGCGGGAGTTCAGTAGGGCTGTACGAGCAGTACTTC. This gives the protein CASSQTSGSSVGLYEQYF.